These 15 T cell receptor beta chains were all obtained from the same sample, sequenced in a study of cytomegalovirus exposure and HLA in healthy donors. Both 60 Vbeta primers and 13 Jbeta primers went into the PCR. Assay: immunoSEQ multiplex PCR; the TCRdb copy retains only in-frame clones and omits some. The table shows some 150,000 clones, with approximately 80% occurring only once. The sequencing input was PBMCs. Receptors were obtained from a man aged 30 to 39 in good health and CMV-seropositive.

In the case of this clone: Other nucleotide sequences in the sample specify the same CDR3. The V call is TRBV4-1, the J call TRBJ2-7; D might be TRBD2 (5 bases). V was trimmed by 0 bases and J by 3 bases, leaving 6 bases between them. The CDR3 totals 13 residues. Germline loops: CDR1 MGHRA, CDR2 YSYEKL. CDR3 in amino acids: CASSQDRGYEQYF. The CDR3 DNA reads as TGCGCCAGCAGCCAAGATCGGGGCTACGAGCAGTACTTC.

V gene TRBV11-2 combines with J gene TRBJ2-7; 10 bases agree with TRBD1. Germline assignment: CDR1 SGHAT and CDR2 FQNNGV. Trimming took 5 bases from V and 5 from J; bases not matched to a gene: 3. This CDR3 spans 13 amino acids. The chain's CDR3 is CASSRGTGDEQYF. CDR3 in DNA: TGTGCCAGCAGCCGCGGGACAGGGGACGAGCAGTACTTC.

This sequence joins TRBV29-1 and TRBJ2-5; TRBD2 agrees at 11 bases. The CDR3 runs 16 residues. The germline V gene has CDR1 SQVTM and CDR2 ANQGSEA. The junction had 9 bases not matched to a gene; V was cut back by 0 bases and J by 6 bases. The CDR3 DNA follows: TGCAGCGTTGAAGATTTGGCTAGCGGGAGGATAAAGACCCAGTACTTC. The encoded protein is CSVEDLASGRIKTQYF.

This clone was recorded a few times. This chain uses TRBV4-3 with TRBJ1-4; D is uncertain. Germline V gene data show CDR1 as LGHNA and CDR2 as YSLEER. V was clipped by 2 bases and J by 6 bases, with 13 bases between them. The CDR3 length is 15 residues. The CDR3 DNA reads as TGCGCCAGCAGCCAAAGCGGGAATCCTGATGAAAAACTGTTTTTT. Its protein product is CASSQSGNPDEKLFF.

The V and J genes are TRBV5-6 and TRBJ2-7; D gene unclear. The V end was cut by 3 bases, the J end by 5 bases, with 12 bases between. The CDR3 spans 13 residues. Germline V gene data show CDR1 as SGHDT and CDR2 as YYEEEE. The CDR3 nucleotides are TGTGCCAGCAGCTCAACTTTGCGCGACGAGCAGTACTTC. This encodes CASSSTLRDEQYF.

CDR3 DNA: TGTGCCAGCAGTTTTATAGGGGGGGACAATGAGCAGTTCTTC. This translates into CASSFIGGDNEQFF. The rearrangement joins TRBV28 to TRBJ2-1, with a weak D call TRBD2 (7 bases). CDR1 is MDHEN and CDR2 is SYDVKM in the germline V gene. V lost 3 bases and J lost 5, with 11 bases in between. The CDR3 is made up of 14 amino acids.

The gene calls are TRBV30 and TRBJ2-7; 9 nucleotides align to TRBD2. J was trimmed by 1 base and V by 3 bases; bases with no gene match: 4. Per the germline V gene, CDR1 is GTSNPN and CDR2 is SVGIG (reference sequence). CDR3 length equals 14 residues. CDR3 sequence (DNA): TGTGCCTGGAGCGTTAGCGGGGGTTCCTACGAGCAGTACTTC. Amino acid sequence: CAWSVSGGSYEQYF.

The chain recombines TRBV19 with TRBJ1-3; no clear D. The CDR3 length is 13 residues. V lost 5 bases to trimming and J lost 13 bases, with 18 bases between them. Germline loops: CDR1 LNHDA, CDR2 SQIVND (reference sequence). This CDR3 reads CASSEERISPIYF. The CDR3 DNA reads as TGTGCCAGTAGTGAAGAGAGGATCTCCCCAATATATTTT.

V is TRBV7-2 and J is TRBJ1-2; D remains ambiguous. V was shortened by 5 bases and J by 7 bases, with 14 bases between the two germline ends. Per the germline V gene, CDR1 is SGHTA and CDR2 is FQGNSA. The CDR3 length is 13 residues. The CDR3 nucleotides are TGTGCCAGCAGCACCCTCGGGAGTTTTGGCTACACCTTC. Its protein product is CASSTLGSFGYTF.

The CDR3 region has the DNA TGTGCCAGCAGTTACTCGATGCGGGAGCCAACAGATACGCAGTATTTT. Translation: CASSYSMREPTDTQYF. The chain couples TRBV6-6 to TRBJ2-3; 7 nucleotides agree with TRBD2. There are 16 residues in the CDR3. Unmatched junction bases numbered 6, after V lost 0 bases and J lost 3 bases. CDR1 and CDR2 (germline): MNHNY, SVGAGI (reference sequence).

This sequence joins TRBV2 and TRBJ2-3; D may be TRBD2 (6 bases). Germline assignment: CDR1 SNHLY and CDR2 FYNNEI. The length of the CDR3 is 15 residues. V was cut by 7 bases and J by 5 bases, with 19 bases left in between. The CDR3 coding sequence is TGTGCCAGCAAATCCATAGCGGTCCGTGGAGATACGCAGTATTTT. Its protein product is CASKSIAVRGDTQYF.

The chain combines TRBV6-5 with TRBJ2-7; TRBD2 matches 7 bases. The length of the CDR3 is 15 residues. Germline assignment: CDR1 MNHEY and CDR2 SVGAGI. V lost 0 bases, J lost 2 bases, and 4 bases stayed unmatched. The CDR3 DNA reads as TGTGCCAGCAGTTACTCTTCTAGCGGTACCTACGAGCAGTACTTC. Residues: CASSYSSSGTYEQYF.

This clone was detected a few times. This chain uses TRBV15 with TRBJ1-5; D might be TRBD1 (6 bases). Trimming stripped 0 bases from V and 7 bases from J, with 13 bases between. Germline lookup yields CDR1 LNHNV and CDR2 YYDKDF (reference sequence). The CDR3 extends over 15 amino acids. CDR3 in amino acids: CATSRDVRGWQPQHF. The CDR3 DNA is TGTGCCACCAGCAGAGATGTCAGGGGTTGGCAGCCCCAGCATTTT. Looking up the rest from reference TRBV15 and TRBJ1-5 gives the full variable domain: DAMVIQNPRYQVTQFGKPVTLSCSQTLNHNVMYWYQQKSSQAPKLLFHYYDKDFNNEADTPDNFQSRRPNTSFCFLDIRSPGLGDTAMYLCATSRDVRGWQPQHFGDGTRLSIL.

The genes are TRBV7-6 and TRBJ2-5; possible D gene TRBD2, 6 bases. The germline V gene encodes CDR1 SGHVS and CDR2 FNYEAQ. Trimming stripped 6 bases from V and 2 bases from J, with 16 bases between. The CDR3 totals 15 residues. The CDR3 bases are TGTGCCAGCAGTTTGGACGTCGGGGGACAAGAGACCCAGTACTTC. Protein product: CASSLDVGGQETQYF.

J is TRBJ1-4 and V is TRBV28, with D uncertain. Trimming shortened V by 10 bases and J by 7 bases, and 16 bases separated the two germline ends. The germline V gene has CDR1 MDHEN and CDR2 SYDVKM. The CDR3 has 13 amino acids. CDR3 region: CATAQPLGEKLFF. As DNA, the CDR3 is TGTGCCACCGCACAGCCTTTGGGTGAAAAACTGTTTTTT.